The T cell receptor beta chain under discussion was sequenced for a study of blood T cells in healthy people across ages. Per individual sample, total RNA of at least 6 micrograms was extracted. Next came a second PCR, run for about 7 to 11 cycles, which used a sample-barcoded 5' primer along with a J-beta primer mix. TCRdb re-called the 5' RACE reads through MiXCR, storing one row per CDR3 protein. The table has fewer than 1,000,000 distinct CDR3 sequences, roughly 44% seen once. J was trimmed by 2 bases and V by 4 bases; bases with no gene match: 4. The germline gives CDR1 SGHTA, CDR2 FQGNSA. CDR3 length: 15 residues.

The source of this sequence is a man aged 55 to 70 in good health. The J gene is TRBJ2-7, the V gene TRBV7-2, with 11 bases aligning to TRBD1. Sequencing was done on a sample of blood. The CDR3 region has the DNA TGTGCCAGCAGCTCCTGGGACAGGGGGGCCTACGAGCAGTACTTC. Protein sequence: CASSSWDRGAYEQYF.